This TCR beta chain stems from a study of monozygotic twins with inflammatory bowel disease. The total RNA came straight from whole blood, and T cells were not sorted beforehand. There were eight separate reactions per sample in which cDNA was made. UMIs containing a 6-nucleotide sample barcode were added via template switching. TCRdb reprocessed the 5' RACE reads and stores each CDR3 protein as one record, lacking DNA. The listing contains fewer than 400,000 distinct CDR3 sequences. Concerning this clonotype: Antigen specificity is unknown.

Germline CDR1 is LGHNA and CDR2 is YNFKEQ. The CDR3 length is 16 residues. Broader study findings: Those with IBD had lower TCRbeta diversity (inverse Simpson) than their healthy co-twins did.

The source material was blood. This clonotype was sampled from a human donor with ulcerative colitis or Crohn's disease, or a healthy co-twin of an affected twin (not recorded which). This rearrangement joins TRBV4-2 to TRBJ2-5; the TRBD2 assignment by TCRdb is unverifiable without DNA. Here the CDR3 reads CASSQVTSGTGETQYF.